These T cell receptor beta chains were read from a single sample in a study of blood T cells in healthy people across ages. One entry per CDR3 protein results from TCRdb running MiXCR on the 5' RACE reads. This table has about 580,000 distinct CDR3 sequences, under 55% appearing once. The sequencing input was blood. The receptors come from an older man in good health. Both conserved end residues are part of each CDR3. The D gene is left open where the match is weak. The listing skips clone size in some rows; elsewhere it reads once, few, many or a size class.

CDR3nt	CDR3aa	d_gene	v_gene	j_gene	abundance
TGTGCCAGCAGTACGCGACTCTGGGATCAGCCCCAGCATTTT	CASSTRLWDQPQHF	.	TRBV12-3/TRBV12-4	TRBJ1-5	.
TGTACCAGCATCCAACGCGGGAGGAGAGCAGATACGCAGTATTTT	CTSIQRGRRADTQYF	TRBD2	TRBV12-3/TRBV12-4	TRBJ2-3	.
TGTGCCAGCAGTACCTACCGGGACAGGCCCCGGGAGACCCAGTACTTC	CASSTYRDRPRETQYF	TRBD1	TRBV7-6	TRBJ2-5	.
TGTGCCAGCAGTTTAACGGGGCGGAACTACTATGGCTACACCTTC	CASSLTGRNYYGYTF	.	TRBV27	TRBJ1-2	.
TGTGCCAGCAGCTCCCGGCGAGCGGGAATGACGGAGACCCAGTACTTC	CASSSRRAGMTETQYF	TRBD2	TRBV7-8	TRBJ2-5	.
TGTGCCACCAGTGTAGGGGCTCAAGAGACCCAGTACTTC	CATSVGAQETQYF	.	TRBV24-1	TRBJ2-5	.
TGTGCCAGCGGCGAAGCAATCTACAATGAGCAGTTCTTC	CASGEAIYNEQFF	.	TRBV7-2	TRBJ2-1	.
TGCAGTGCTGTTCCGGGACAAGTTAATGAAAAACTGTTTTTT	CSAVPGQVNEKLFF	.	TRBV20-1	TRBJ1-4	.
TGCGCCAGCAGCTCCCTGGGGGTCACTGAAGCTTTCTTT	CASSSLGVTEAFF	.	TRBV4-3	TRBJ1-1	.
TGTGCCAGCAGCCCCGTCCTGGGACCGGGTGGCTACACCTTC	CASSPVLGPGGYTF	.	TRBV7-2	TRBJ1-2	few
TGTGCCAGCAGCTTAATAGGCCTCACCCGAAATAGCAATCAGCCCCAGCATTTT	CASSLIGLTRNSNQPQHF	.	TRBV7-3	TRBJ1-5	.
TGCGCCAGCAGCCAAGATGAGGCCCCCGGGAACATTCAGTACTTC	CASSQDEAPGNIQYF	.	TRBV4-3	TRBJ2-4	.
TGTGCCAGCAGTCGGACTAGTAACACCGGGGAGCTGTTTTTT	CASSRTSNTGELFF	TRBD2	TRBV6-5	TRBJ2-2	few
TGTGCCAGCAGAGCAGGGACAGGGAATAATTCACCCCTCCACTTT	CASRAGTGNNSPLHF	TRBD1	TRBV7-9	TRBJ1-6	.
TGTGCCAGCAGTAATAGCGGGAGGTACGAGCAGTACTTC	CASSNSGRYEQYF	TRBD2	TRBV6-5	TRBJ2-7	.
TGTGCCAGCAACCGACCGGAAGATGGCTACACCTTC	CASNRPEDGYTF	.	TRBV6-6	TRBJ1-2	many
TGCGCCAGCAGCCCCAGCGGCACCTACTATGGCTACACCTTC	CASSPSGTYYGYTF	.	TRBV4-1	TRBJ1-2	.
TGTGCCAGCTCAGCGGACAGGGGTAGCGAAAATGAGCAGTTCTTC	CASSADRGSENEQFF	TRBD1	TRBV18	TRBJ2-1	few
TGCAGTGCTACAGACAGGAAAGGAGCTAATGAAAAACTGTTTTTT	CSATDRKGANEKLFF	.	TRBV20-1	TRBJ1-4	.
TGTGCCAGCAGCCGCCGGGCCCCGGACACAGATACGCAGTATTTT	CASSRRAPDTDTQYF	.	TRBV6-5	TRBJ2-3	many
TGTGCCAGCACCGAGGTACAGGGCCTCTATGGCTACACCTTC	CASTEVQGLYGYTF	.	TRBV6-6	TRBJ1-2	.
TGTGCCAGCAGCCCCCTAGGGGGTAACGAGCCCCAGCATTTT	CASSPLGGNEPQHF	.	TRBV7-2	TRBJ1-5	.
TGTGCCAGCAGCGTAGCAGCTCGACAGGAGCAGTTCTTC	CASSVAARQEQFF	.	TRBV7-2	TRBJ2-1	.
TGCGCCAGCAGCATAAGATGGGGGCAAGAGACCCAGTACTTC	CASSIRWGQETQYF	.	TRBV5-1	TRBJ2-5	.
TGTGCCAGCAGTTTATCTGACAGGGAGGGCATTCAGTACTTC	CASSLSDREGIQYF	.	TRBV27	TRBJ2-4	.
TGTGCCAGCAGCTTACTCCCACTAGTTTCGGCCAGCTCCTACAATGAGCAGTTCTTC	CASSLLPLVSASSYNEQFF	.	TRBV7-2	TRBJ2-1	.
TGTGCCAGCAGCCAAGGGAAGGGGGCGAATGAAAAACTGTTTTTT	CASSQGKGANEKLFF	TRBD1	TRBV4-2	TRBJ1-4	.
TGTGCCAGCAGTTTAAAGCTAGCGGGTCAGAATGAGCAGTTCTTC	CASSLKLAGQNEQFF	TRBD2	TRBV28	TRBJ2-1	.
TGTGCCAGCAGCTTAAATCCCAGGACAGATCAGGGAAACACCATATATTTT	CASSLNPRTDQGNTIYF	.	TRBV7-8	TRBJ1-3	few
TGTGCCAGCAGTTACATAGGGACGGCGGGCCACGAGCAGTACTTC	CASSYIGTAGHEQYF	.	TRBV6-6	TRBJ2-7	.